The rows below give T cell receptor beta chains drawn from one sample of a study of neurological immune-mediated disorders. Each CDR3 protein is one row after TCRdb ran MiXCR on the 5' RACE reads. The sample holds around 130,000 distinct CDR3 sequences; roughly 3.2% are singletons and the top ten take roughly 1.3%. Input material: PBMCs. The receptors originated from a woman in her twenties or thirties with multiple sclerosis. Each CDR3 is given with its conserved first and last residue. The D gene is left open where the match is weak. Clone sizes are given selectively: once, few, many, or a class where the clone is expanded.

clone_size: many
d_call: TRBD1
j_call: TRBJ1-4
v_call: TRBV5-1
cdr3_aa: CASSPRTGEEKLFF
cdr3_nt: TGCGCCAGCAGCCCCCGGACAGGGGAAGAAAAACTGTTTTTT

clone_size: NA
d_call: TRBD2
j_call: TRBJ2-1
v_call: TRBV4-3
cdr3_aa: CASSRHLGLAGSEQFF
cdr3_nt: TGCGCCAGCAGCCGTCATTTAGGACTAGCGGGAAGTGAGCAGTTCTTC

clone_size: many
d_call: NA
j_call: TRBJ2-2
v_call: TRBV6-5
cdr3_aa: CASSYSGYQLRTGELFF
cdr3_nt: TGTGCCAGCAGTTACTCGGGATACCAGCTGAGGACCGGGGAGCTGTTTTTT

clone_size: many
d_call: TRBD2
j_call: TRBJ2-7
v_call: TRBV6-6
cdr3_aa: CASREQAGGVPYEQYF
cdr3_nt: TGTGCCAGCAGGGAACAAGCGGGAGGGGTGCCCTACGAGCAGTACTTC

clone_size: few
d_call: TRBD2
j_call: TRBJ2-7
v_call: TRBV7-7
cdr3_aa: CARLAGAPRKNF
cdr3_nt: TGTGCCAGACTAGCGGGAGCCCCCCGGAAGAACTTC

clone_size: few
d_call: TRBD2
j_call: TRBJ2-1
v_call: TRBV5-4
cdr3_aa: CASSMGLAGNNEQFF
cdr3_nt: TGTGCCAGCAGCATGGGACTAGCGGGTAACAATGAGCAGTTCTTC

clone_size: many
d_call: NA
j_call: TRBJ2-3
v_call: TRBV19
cdr3_aa: CASEGSRTDTQYF
cdr3_nt: TGTGCCAGTGAGGGGAGCCGCACAGATACGCAGTATTTT

clone_size: many
d_call: NA
j_call: TRBJ1-5
v_call: TRBV10-3
cdr3_aa: CAISGGRNQPQHF
cdr3_nt: TGTGCCATCAGTGGGGGAAGGAATCAGCCCCAGCATTTT

clone_size: many
d_call: NA
j_call: TRBJ1-1
v_call: TRBV7-2
cdr3_aa: CASSPRPDRNTEAFF
cdr3_nt: TGTGCCAGCAGCCCCCGACCGGACAGAAACACTGAAGCTTTCTTT

clone_size: many
d_call: TRBD1
j_call: TRBJ2-7
v_call: TRBV4-1
cdr3_aa: CASSQRTGVTYEQYF
cdr3_nt: TGCGCCAGCAGCCAGCGGACAGGGGTGACCTACGAGCAGTACTTC

clone_size: many
d_call: NA
j_call: TRBJ1-1
v_call: TRBV12-3/TRBV12-4
cdr3_aa: CASILRIGNTEAFF
cdr3_nt: TGTGCCAGCATCCTAAGGATTGGGAACACTGAAGCTTTCTTT

clone_size: many
d_call: NA
j_call: TRBJ1-4
v_call: TRBV30
cdr3_aa: CAWSDGTEKLFF
cdr3_nt: TGTGCCTGGAGTGACGGGACAGAAAAACTGTTTTTT

clone_size: many
d_call: NA
j_call: TRBJ1-5
v_call: TRBV7-2
cdr3_aa: CASSWDLDQPQHF
cdr3_nt: TGTGCCAGCAGCTGGGATCTCGACCAGCCCCAGCATTTT

clone_size: many
d_call: TRBD2
j_call: TRBJ2-1
v_call: TRBV20-1
cdr3_aa: CSANEREGRLVNEQFF
cdr3_nt: TGCAGTGCTAACGAGCGGGAGGGCCGTTTAGTCAATGAGCAGTTCTTC

clone_size: many
d_call: NA
j_call: TRBJ2-3
v_call: TRBV5-1
cdr3_aa: CASSLGLDTDTQYF
cdr3_nt: TGCGCCAGCAGCTTGGGACTAGACACAGATACGCAGTATTTT

clone_size: many
d_call: NA
j_call: TRBJ2-5
v_call: TRBV10-3
cdr3_aa: CAISGGREETQYF
cdr3_nt: TGTGCCATCAGTGGGGGAAGGGAGGAGACCCAGTACTTC

clone_size: many
d_call: NA
j_call: TRBJ2-3
v_call: TRBV3-1
cdr3_aa: CASSQVSGGGLRADTQYF
cdr3_nt: TGTGCCAGCAGCCAAGTATCAGGCGGGGGCCTTCGCGCAGATACGCAGTATTTT

clone_size: many
d_call: NA
j_call: TRBJ1-1
v_call: TRBV2
cdr3_aa: CASSEESKGWTEAFF
cdr3_nt: TGTGCCAGCAGTGAAGAGAGTAAGGGTTGGACTGAAGCTTTCTTT

clone_size: many
d_call: NA
j_call: TRBJ2-2
v_call: TRBV7-9
cdr3_aa: CASSLGGGKNTGELFF
cdr3_nt: TGTGCCAGCAGCCTGGGCGGCGGCAAGAACACCGGGGAGCTGTTTTTT

clone_size: many
d_call: TRBD1
j_call: TRBJ1-6
v_call: TRBV27
cdr3_aa: CASRYTGTGLGNSPLHF
cdr3_nt: TGTGCCAGCAGATACACCGGGACAGGATTGGGTAATTCACCCCTCCACTTT

clone_size: few
d_call: NA
j_call: TRBJ1-6
v_call: TRBV5-1
cdr3_aa: CASSLDLSTLNF
cdr3_nt: TGCGCCAGCAGCTTGGACCTATCAACCCTCAACTTT

clone_size: NA
d_call: NA
j_call: TRBJ1-6
v_call: TRBV30
cdr3_aa: CAWSTGVGDSPLHF
cdr3_nt: TGTGCCTGGAGTACTGGGGTGGGGGATTCACCCCTCCACTTT

clone_size: few
d_call: NA
j_call: TRBJ2-1
v_call: TRBV7-6
cdr3_aa: CASSQTSGLYEQFF
cdr3_nt: TGTGCCAGCAGCCAGACTAGTGGGCTTTATGAGCAGTTCTTC

clone_size: many
d_call: TRBD2
j_call: TRBJ2-7
v_call: TRBV29-1
cdr3_aa: CSVWGLAGVEQYF
cdr3_nt: TGCAGCGTTTGGGGACTAGCGGGAGTCGAGCAGTACTTC

clone_size: many
d_call: NA
j_call: TRBJ2-7
v_call: TRBV29-1
cdr3_aa: CSVWGRGGIEQYF
cdr3_nt: TGCAGCGTTTGGGGCAGGGGCGGAATCGAGCAGTACTTC

clone_size: few
d_call: TRBD2
j_call: TRBJ2-7
v_call: TRBV20-1
cdr3_aa: CSALTGLPYEQYF
cdr3_nt: TGCAGTGCGCTTACGGGACTACCCTACGAGCAGTACTTC

clone_size: many
d_call: NA
j_call: TRBJ2-6
v_call: TRBV20-1
cdr3_aa: CSARAGKWDRGSGSGANVLTF
cdr3_nt: TGCAGTGCTAGAGCCGGGAAGTGGGACCGCGGATCGGGCTCTGGGGCCAACGTCCTGACTTTC

clone_size: many
d_call: TRBD2
j_call: TRBJ2-3
v_call: TRBV10-3
cdr3_aa: CAISEVAGTSDTQYF
cdr3_nt: TGTGCCATCAGTGAAGTAGCGGGGACATCAGATACGCAGTATTTT

clone_size: many
d_call: NA
j_call: TRBJ2-7
v_call: TRBV4-3
cdr3_aa: CASSLSNGIAYEQYF
cdr3_nt: TGCGCCAGCAGCCTGTCTAACGGAATCGCGTACGAGCAGTACTTC

clone_size: many
d_call: NA
j_call: TRBJ1-4
v_call: TRBV20-1
cdr3_aa: CSARGGAHVGEKLFF
cdr3_nt: TGCAGTGCTAGAGGCGGTGCTCATGTAGGAGAAAAACTGTTTTTT

clone_size: many
d_call: TRBD2
j_call: TRBJ2-5
v_call: TRBV5-1
cdr3_aa: CASSLDGRPQETQYF
cdr3_nt: TGCGCCAGCAGCTTGGACGGGAGGCCCCAAGAGACCCAGTACTTC

clone_size: many
d_call: NA
j_call: TRBJ2-1
v_call: TRBV7-9
cdr3_aa: CASSLVWVRRGQFF
cdr3_nt: TGTGCCAGCAGCTTAGTTTGGGTGCGGCGCGGGCAGTTCTTC

clone_size: many
d_call: TRBD2
j_call: TRBJ2-3
v_call: TRBV5-1
cdr3_aa: CASSLLAGYSTDTQYF
cdr3_nt: TGCGCCAGCAGCTTACTAGCGGGTTACTCCACAGATACGCAGTATTTT

clone_size: many
d_call: NA
j_call: TRBJ1-1
v_call: TRBV6-5
cdr3_aa: CASSKNTEAFF
cdr3_nt: TGTGCCAGCTCGAAGAACACTGAAGCTTTCTTT

clone_size: many
d_call: NA
j_call: TRBJ2-5
v_call: TRBV29-1
cdr3_aa: CSSWTTPRETQYF
cdr3_nt: TGCAGCTCCTGGACTACCCCTAGGGAGACCCAGTACTTC

clone_size: many
d_call: NA
j_call: TRBJ2-7
v_call: TRBV5-6
cdr3_aa: CASSSPLTSPYEQYF
cdr3_nt: TGTGCCAGCAGCTCCCCCCTTACCTCCCCCTACGAGCAGTACTTC

clone_size: many
d_call: NA
j_call: TRBJ1-1
v_call: TRBV4-3
cdr3_aa: CASSQDERLNTEAFF
cdr3_nt: TGCGCCAGCAGCCAAGATGAGAGGTTGAACACTGAAGCTTTCTTT

clone_size: few
d_call: NA
j_call: TRBJ1-1
v_call: TRBV29-1
cdr3_aa: CSAGGPPRNTEAFF
cdr3_nt: TGCAGCGCCGGGGGGCCGCCAAGGAACACTGAAGCTTTCTTT

clone_size: NA
d_call: NA
j_call: TRBJ2-1
v_call: TRBV5-1
cdr3_aa: CASSLVRDSYNEQFF
cdr3_nt: TGCGCCAGCAGCTTGGTACGGGACTCCTACAATGAGCAGTTCTTC

clone_size: many
d_call: NA
j_call: TRBJ1-5
v_call: TRBV10-2
cdr3_aa: CASSESMVHGNQPQHF
cdr3_nt: TGCGCCAGCAGTGAGTCGATGGTTCACGGCAATCAGCCCCAGCATTTT

clone_size: many
d_call: NA
j_call: TRBJ2-3
v_call: TRBV29-1
cdr3_aa: CSVEDRVNGGTQYF
cdr3_nt: TGCAGCGTTGAAGACCGTGTAAACGGCGGTACGCAGTATTTT

clone_size: many
d_call: NA
j_call: TRBJ2-4
v_call: TRBV6-2/TRBV6-3
cdr3_aa: CASSYSDRGAKNIQYF
cdr3_nt: TGTGCCAGCAGTTACTCGGACCGCGGAGCCAAAAACATTCAGTACTTC

clone_size: many
d_call: NA
j_call: TRBJ1-4
v_call: TRBV27
cdr3_aa: CASSFTGAGGEKLFF
cdr3_nt: TGTGCCAGCAGTTTTACAGGAGCAGGCGGTGAAAAACTGTTTTTT

clone_size: many
d_call: TRBD1
j_call: TRBJ2-2
v_call: TRBV12-3/TRBV12-4
cdr3_aa: CASTRQGRAGELFF
cdr3_nt: TGTGCCAGCACCAGACAGGGCAGGGCCGGGGAGCTGTTTTTT

clone_size: many
d_call: NA
j_call: TRBJ1-2
v_call: TRBV29-1
cdr3_aa: CSVEPQGQTQNYGYTF
cdr3_nt: TGCAGCGTCGAACCGCAAGGGCAGACCCAGAACTATGGCTACACCTTC

clone_size: many
d_call: NA
j_call: TRBJ1-6
v_call: TRBV7-9
cdr3_aa: CASSFTGPHSPLHF
cdr3_nt: TGTGCCAGCAGCTTCACAGGGCCCCATTCACCCCTCCACTTT

clone_size: many
d_call: NA
j_call: TRBJ2-4
v_call: TRBV14
cdr3_aa: CASSQPGLAKNIQYF
cdr3_nt: TGTGCCAGCAGCCAGCCGGGCCTAGCCAAAAACATTCAGTACTTC

clone_size: many
d_call: NA
j_call: TRBJ2-2
v_call: TRBV12-3/TRBV12-4
cdr3_aa: CASSLLPGEDTGELFF
cdr3_nt: TGTGCCAGCAGTTTACTTCCTGGGGAGGACACCGGGGAGCTGTTTTTT

clone_size: many
d_call: TRBD1
j_call: TRBJ1-1
v_call: TRBV27
cdr3_aa: CASSLSLQGANTEAFF
cdr3_nt: TGTGCCAGCAGTTTATCGCTACAGGGGGCGAACACTGAAGCTTTCTTT

clone_size: many
d_call: NA
j_call: TRBJ1-1
v_call: TRBV20-1
cdr3_aa: CSANRRDGTEAFF
cdr3_nt: TGCAGTGCTAACAGGAGGGATGGCACTGAAGCTTTCTTT

clone_size: many
d_call: TRBD1
j_call: TRBJ2-7
v_call: TRBV5-6
cdr3_aa: CASSLGTASYEQYF
cdr3_nt: TGTGCCAGCAGCCTAGGGACAGCGTCCTACGAGCAGTACTTC

clone_size: many
d_call: NA
j_call: TRBJ2-7
v_call: TRBV19
cdr3_aa: CASSPRDSVPSYEQYF
cdr3_nt: TGTGCCAGTAGTCCACGCGACAGTGTCCCATCCTACGAGCAGTACTTC

clone_size: many
d_call: TRBD2
j_call: TRBJ2-3
v_call: TRBV4-3
cdr3_aa: CASSQDSASGSTDTQYF
cdr3_nt: TGCGCCAGCAGCCAAGACTCCGCTAGCGGGAGTACAGATACGCAGTATTTT